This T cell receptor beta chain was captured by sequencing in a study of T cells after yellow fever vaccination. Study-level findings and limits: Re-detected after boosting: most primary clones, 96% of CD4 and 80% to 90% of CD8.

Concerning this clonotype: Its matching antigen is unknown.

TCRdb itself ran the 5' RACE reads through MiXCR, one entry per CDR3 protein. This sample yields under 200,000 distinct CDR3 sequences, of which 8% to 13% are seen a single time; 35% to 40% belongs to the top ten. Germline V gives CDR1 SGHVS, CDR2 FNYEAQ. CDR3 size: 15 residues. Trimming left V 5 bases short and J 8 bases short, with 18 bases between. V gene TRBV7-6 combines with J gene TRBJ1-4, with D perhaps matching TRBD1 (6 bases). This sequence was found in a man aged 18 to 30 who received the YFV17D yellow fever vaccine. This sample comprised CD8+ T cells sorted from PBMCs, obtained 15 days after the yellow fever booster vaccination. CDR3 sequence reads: CASSGPRDTREKLFF. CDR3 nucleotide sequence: TGTGCCAGCAGCGGGCCCCGGGACACTCGGGAAAAACTGTTTTTT.